This T cell receptor (beta chain) was recovered during a study of T cell responses to AZD1222 COVID-19 vaccine. Findings and limits, study-wide: A mostly white British donor set with more females was recruited, and clonal diversity was possibly underestimated. Targets within unmutated variant regions were reportedly found for nearly half of spike-specific TCRs. Repertoire samples came only from after the peak T cell response. Seropositive at baseline were only a handful of AZD1222 recipients.

Comment on this clone: Its antigen is not known. Distinct nucleotide sequences in the sample also encode this CDR3.

Clones were read by immunoSEQ multiplex PCR, and TCRdb kept only the in-frame ones, dropping some. The table has 130,000 to 150,000 clones, around 90% seen once. Germline V CDR1 and CDR2: SGDLS, YYNGEE. Trimming took 0 bases from V and 4 from J, leaving 11 bases between them. The CDR3 has 15 amino acids. The rearrangement uses TRBV9 and TRBJ2-1; a possible D gene is TRBD2 (6 bases). The sequence was obtained from an adult in good health. The starting material was peripheral blood, obtained on day 0 of AZD1222 vaccination. CDR3 region: CASSVDRGMYNEQFF. CDR3 nucleotide sequence: TGTGCCAGCAGCGTAGATCGCGGGATGTACAATGAGCAGTTCTTC. Supplemented by reference TRBV9 and TRBJ2-1, the full variable domain reads DSGVTQTPKHLITATGQRVTLRCSPRSGDLSVYWYQQSLDQGLQFLIQYYNGEERAKGNILERFSAQQFPDLHSELNLSSLELGDSALYFCASSVDRGMYNEQFFGPGTRLTVL.